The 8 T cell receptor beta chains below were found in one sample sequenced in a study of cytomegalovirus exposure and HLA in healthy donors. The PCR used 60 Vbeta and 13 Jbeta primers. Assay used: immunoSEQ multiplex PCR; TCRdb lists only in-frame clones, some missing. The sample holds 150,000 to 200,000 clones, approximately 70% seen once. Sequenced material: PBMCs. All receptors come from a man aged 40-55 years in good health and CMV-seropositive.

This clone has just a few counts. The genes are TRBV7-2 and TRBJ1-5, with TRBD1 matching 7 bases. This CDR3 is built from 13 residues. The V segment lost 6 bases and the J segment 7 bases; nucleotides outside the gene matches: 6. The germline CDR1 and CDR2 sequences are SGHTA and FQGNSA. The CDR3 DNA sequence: TGTGCCAGCAGTGTCAGGGGGGAGCAGCCCCAGCATTTT. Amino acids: CASSVRGEQPQHF.

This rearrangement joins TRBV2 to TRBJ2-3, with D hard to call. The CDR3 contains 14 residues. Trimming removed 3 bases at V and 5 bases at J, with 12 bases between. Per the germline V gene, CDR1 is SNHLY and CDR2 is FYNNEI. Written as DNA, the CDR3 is TGTGCCAGCAGTGACTTTCGAGACAAAGATACGCAGTATTTT. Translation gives CASSDFRDKDTQYF.

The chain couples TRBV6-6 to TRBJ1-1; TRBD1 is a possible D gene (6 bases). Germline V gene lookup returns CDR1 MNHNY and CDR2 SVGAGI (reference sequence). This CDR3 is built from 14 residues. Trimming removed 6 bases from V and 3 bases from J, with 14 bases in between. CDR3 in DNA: TGTGCCAGCAGAGGGGGGGGCTCCTACACTGAAGCTTTCTTT. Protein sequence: CASRGGGSYTEAFF.

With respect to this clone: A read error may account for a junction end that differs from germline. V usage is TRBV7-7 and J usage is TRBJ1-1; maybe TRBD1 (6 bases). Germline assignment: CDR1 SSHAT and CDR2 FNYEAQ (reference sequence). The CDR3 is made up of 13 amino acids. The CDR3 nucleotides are TGTGCTAGCAGCTTACCAGGGGATCCTGAAGCTTTCTTT. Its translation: CASSLPGDPEAFF.

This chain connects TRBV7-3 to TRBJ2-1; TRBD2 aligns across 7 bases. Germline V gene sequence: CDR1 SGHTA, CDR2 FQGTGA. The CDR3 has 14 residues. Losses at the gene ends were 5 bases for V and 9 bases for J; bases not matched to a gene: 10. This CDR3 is CASSPQPGGSEQFF. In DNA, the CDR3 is TGTGCCAGCAGCCCGCAGCCGGGGGGATCTGAGCAGTTCTTC.

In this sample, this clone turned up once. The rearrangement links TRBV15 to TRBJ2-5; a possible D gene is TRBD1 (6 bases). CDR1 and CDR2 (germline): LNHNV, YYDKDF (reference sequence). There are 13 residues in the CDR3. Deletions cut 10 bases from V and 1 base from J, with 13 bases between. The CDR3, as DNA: TGTGCCATCTTCGACAGGAGCCAAGAGACCCAGTACTTC. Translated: CAIFDRSQETQYF.

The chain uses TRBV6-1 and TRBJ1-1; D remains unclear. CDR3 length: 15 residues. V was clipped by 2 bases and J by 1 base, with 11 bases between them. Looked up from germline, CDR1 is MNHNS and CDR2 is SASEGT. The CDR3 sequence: CASSESDSRNTEAFF. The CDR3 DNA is TGTGCCAGCAGTGAAAGTGACTCACGGAACACTGAAGCTTTCTTT.

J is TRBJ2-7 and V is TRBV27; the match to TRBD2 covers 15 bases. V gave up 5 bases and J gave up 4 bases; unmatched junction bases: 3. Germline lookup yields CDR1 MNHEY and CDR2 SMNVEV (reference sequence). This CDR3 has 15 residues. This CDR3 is CASSPGLAGGYEQYF. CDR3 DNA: TGTGCCAGCAGTCCGGGACTAGCGGGGGGATACGAGCAGTACTTC.